This TCR beta chain originates from a study of beta chain features in type 1 diabetes. Study details: Across every sample, around 110,000,000 sorted cells were examined in total. The study's findings and limits: Shorter templates might be favored by PCR, and equally so in patients and in controls. Type 1 diabetes patients had TCRB CDR3s that were shorter (moderately but significantly so) in all four CD4+ subsets. VDJ junctions in type 1 diabetes patients carried more deletions and fewer insertions.

This clone has just a few counts. Its specificity is not known. Researchers reported sorting CD4+ naive, central memory, regulatory and stem cell-like memory cells via CD45RO/CCR7/CD25/CD127/CD95/CD27. Germline V gene lookup returns CDR1 SGDLS and CDR2 YYNGEE. The CDR3 length is 15 residues. V lost 6 bases and J lost 2, with 15 bases in between. The authors reverse transcribed all of the isolated RNA, so sequencing captured expressed TCRB transcripts. Generated by immunoSEQ multiplex PCR, the TCRdb table keeps only in-frame clones and is missing some. The repertoire holds nearly 700,000 clones, 13% seen once, with approximately 0.022% in the top ten.

The sequence derives from a man aged 18-30 years with type 1 diabetes. The specimen sequenced was naive CD4+ T cells from blood. The V call is TRBV9, the J call TRBJ1-5; D unclear. CDR3 in DNA: TGTGCCAGCATCCCCCTTTTTGCTTGCAATCAGCCCCAGCATTTT. Amino acids: CASIPLFACNQPQHF.